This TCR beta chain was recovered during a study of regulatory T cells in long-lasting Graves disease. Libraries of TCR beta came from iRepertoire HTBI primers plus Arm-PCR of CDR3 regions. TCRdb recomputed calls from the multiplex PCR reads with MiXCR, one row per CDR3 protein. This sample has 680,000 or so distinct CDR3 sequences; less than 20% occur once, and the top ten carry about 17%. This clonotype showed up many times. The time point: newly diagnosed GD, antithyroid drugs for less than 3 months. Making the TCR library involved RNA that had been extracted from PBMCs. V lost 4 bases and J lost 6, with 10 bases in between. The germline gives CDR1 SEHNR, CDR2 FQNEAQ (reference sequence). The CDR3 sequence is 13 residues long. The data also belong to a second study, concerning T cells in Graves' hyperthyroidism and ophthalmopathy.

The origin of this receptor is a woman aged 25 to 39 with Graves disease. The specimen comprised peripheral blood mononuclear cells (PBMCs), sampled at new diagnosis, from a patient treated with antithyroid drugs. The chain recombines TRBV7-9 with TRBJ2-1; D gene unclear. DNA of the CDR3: TGTGCCAGCAGCTCAAAGGAGCCCAATGAGCAGTTCTTC. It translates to CASSSKEPNEQFF.